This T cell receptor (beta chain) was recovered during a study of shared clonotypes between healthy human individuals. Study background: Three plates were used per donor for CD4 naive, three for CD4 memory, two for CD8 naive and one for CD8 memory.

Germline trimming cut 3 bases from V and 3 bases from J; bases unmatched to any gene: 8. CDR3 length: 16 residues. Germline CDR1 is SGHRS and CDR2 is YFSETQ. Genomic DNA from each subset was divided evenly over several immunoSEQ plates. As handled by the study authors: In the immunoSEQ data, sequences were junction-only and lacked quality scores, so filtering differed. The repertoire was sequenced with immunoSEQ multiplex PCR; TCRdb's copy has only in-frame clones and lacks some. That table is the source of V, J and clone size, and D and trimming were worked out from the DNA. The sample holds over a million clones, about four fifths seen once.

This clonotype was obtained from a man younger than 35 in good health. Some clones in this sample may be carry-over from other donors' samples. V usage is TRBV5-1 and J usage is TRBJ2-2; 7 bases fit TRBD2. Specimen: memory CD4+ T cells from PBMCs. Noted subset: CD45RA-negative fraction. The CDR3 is CASSSAASGYTGELFF. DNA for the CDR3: TGCGCCAGCAGCTCTGCCGCTAGCGGTTACACCGGGGAGCTGTTTTTT.